The sequence of this TCR beta chain was determined in a study of Ad26.COV2.S vaccination and SARS-CoV-2 variants. The assay was immunoSEQ multiplex PCR, and TCRdb's table has in-frame clones only and misses some. The sample holds around 380,000 clones, about nine tenths seen once. The V segment lost 6 bases and the J segment 4 bases; nucleotides outside the gene matches: 8. This CDR3 comprises 14 residues. Per germline, CDR1 MNHEY and CDR2 SVGAGI. Treatment specified: roughly 19 received Ad26.COV2.S at low or high dose, single or two shots; about five received placebo; per-sample allocation not given. Sampling was done on day 63 after the first vaccine or placebo injection.

The sample consisted of peripheral blood, taken in a trial of Ad26.COV2.S vaccine versus placebo. J is TRBJ2-7 and V is TRBV6-5; 8 bases line up with TRBD2. The origin of this receptor is a person aged 18-65 years who received the Ad26.COV2.S COVID-19 vaccine or a placebo. This CDR3 is CASRGILAAYEQYF. DNA for the CDR3: TGTGCCAGCAGGGGTATACTAGCGGCGTACGAGCAGTACTTC.